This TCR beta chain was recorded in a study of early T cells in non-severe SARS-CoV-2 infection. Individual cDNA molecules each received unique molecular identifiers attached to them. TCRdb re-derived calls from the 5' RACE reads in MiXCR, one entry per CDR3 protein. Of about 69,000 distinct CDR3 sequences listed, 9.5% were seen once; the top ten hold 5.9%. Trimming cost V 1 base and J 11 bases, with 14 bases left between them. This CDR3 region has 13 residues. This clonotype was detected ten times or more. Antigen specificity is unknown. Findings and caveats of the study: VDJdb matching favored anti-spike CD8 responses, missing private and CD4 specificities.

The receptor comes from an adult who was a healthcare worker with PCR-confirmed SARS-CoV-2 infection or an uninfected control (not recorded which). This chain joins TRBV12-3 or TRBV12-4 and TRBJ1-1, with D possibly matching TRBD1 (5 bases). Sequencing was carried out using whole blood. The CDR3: CASSLGAGLLAFF. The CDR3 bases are TGTGCCAGCAGTTTAGGGGCAGGGTTATTGGCTTTCTTT.